In its sample, the clone carrying this T cell receptor beta chain was seen many times. Its cognate antigen is unknown. Each sample had at least 6 million PBMCs isolated. Alongside a J-beta primer mix, a sample-barcoded 5' primer served in a second PCR lasting about 7 to 11 cycles. Every cDNA was tagged by a template-switch adaptor with 12 random nucleotides. TCRdb independently ran MiXCR on the 5' RACE reads; one entry per CDR3 protein. The table shows 1.5 million to 2 million distinct CDR3 sequences, with 28% occurring only once. The source of the sample is a study of blood T cells in healthy people across ages. General study results and limits: Aged donors had fewer naive CD4+ cells and lower diversity than long-lived donors.

This receptor was obtained from a woman aged 25 to 39 in good health. Sequencing used blood.

In DNA form, the CDR3 reads TGTGCCAGCAGCCGTACTAACTATGGCTACACCTTC. Translated, it gives CASSRTNYGYTF. V usage is TRBV11-2 and J usage is TRBJ1-2, with no clear D. Germline values: CDR1 SGHAT, CDR2 FQNNGV. V was cut by 5 bases and J by 0 bases, with 4 bases left in between. This CDR3 has 12 residues.